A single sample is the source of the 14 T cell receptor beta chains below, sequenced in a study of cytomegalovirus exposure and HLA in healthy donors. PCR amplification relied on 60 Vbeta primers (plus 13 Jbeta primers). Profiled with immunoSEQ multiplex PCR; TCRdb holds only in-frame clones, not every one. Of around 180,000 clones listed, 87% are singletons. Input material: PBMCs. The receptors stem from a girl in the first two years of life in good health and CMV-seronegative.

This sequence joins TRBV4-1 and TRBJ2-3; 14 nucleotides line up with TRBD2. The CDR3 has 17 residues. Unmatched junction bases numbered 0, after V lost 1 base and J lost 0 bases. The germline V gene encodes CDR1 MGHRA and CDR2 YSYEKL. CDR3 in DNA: TGCGCCAGCAGCCAAGGACTAGCGGGGGGGAGCACAGATACGCAGTATTTT. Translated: CASSQGLAGGSTDTQYF.

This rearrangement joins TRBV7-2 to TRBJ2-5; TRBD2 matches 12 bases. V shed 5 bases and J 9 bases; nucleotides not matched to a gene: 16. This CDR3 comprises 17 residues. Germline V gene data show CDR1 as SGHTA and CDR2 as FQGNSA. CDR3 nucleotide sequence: TGTGCCAGCAGCCCGCCTCTCGGACTAGCGGGGCTTGGGGCCCAGTACTTC. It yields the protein CASSPPLGLAGLGAQYF.

CDR3 coding DNA: TGTGCCAGCAGCTTAGCCGGGACCTACGAGCAGTACTTC. This sequence encodes CASSLAGTYEQYF. The chain uses TRBV13 and TRBJ2-7; a weak D match, TRBD2 (5 bases). CDR1 PRHDT and CDR2 FYEKMQ come from the germline V gene (reference sequence). V was clipped by 1 base and J by 2 bases, with 6 bases between them. The CDR3 runs 13 residues.

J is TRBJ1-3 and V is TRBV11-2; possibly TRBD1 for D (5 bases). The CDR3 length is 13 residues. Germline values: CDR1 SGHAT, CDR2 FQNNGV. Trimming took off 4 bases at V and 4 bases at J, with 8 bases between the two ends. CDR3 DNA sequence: TGTGCCAGCAGCTGGGGCCGGGGAAACACCATATATTTT. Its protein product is CASSWGRGNTIYF.

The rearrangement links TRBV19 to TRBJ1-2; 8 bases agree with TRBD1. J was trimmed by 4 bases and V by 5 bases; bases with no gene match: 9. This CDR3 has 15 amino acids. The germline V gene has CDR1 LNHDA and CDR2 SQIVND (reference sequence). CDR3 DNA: TGTGCCAGTAGTTTAAGCGGGACAGGCGGCTATGGCTACACCTTC. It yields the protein CASSLSGTGGYGYTF.

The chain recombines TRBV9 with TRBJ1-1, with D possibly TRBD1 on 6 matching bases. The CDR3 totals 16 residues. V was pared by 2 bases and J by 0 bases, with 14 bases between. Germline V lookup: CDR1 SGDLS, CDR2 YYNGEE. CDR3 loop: CASSVTGSGLNTEAFF. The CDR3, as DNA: TGTGCCAGCAGCGTGACAGGATCAGGCTTGAACACTGAAGCTTTCTTT.

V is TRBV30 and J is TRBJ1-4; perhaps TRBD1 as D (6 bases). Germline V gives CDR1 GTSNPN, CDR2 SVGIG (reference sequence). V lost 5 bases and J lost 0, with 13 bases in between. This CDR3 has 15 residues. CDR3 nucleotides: TGTGCCTGGTCGCAGGGGACCTCAACTAATGAAAAACTGTTTTTT. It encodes CAWSQGTSTNEKLFF.

CDR3 DNA sequence: TGTGCCAGCAGTTACTCCTCGGGACAGGGATGTGAAGCTTTCTTT. Translating it yields CASSYSSGQGCEAFF. V gene TRBV6-5 combines with J gene TRBJ1-1; 9 bases align to TRBD1. Germline values: CDR1 MNHEY, CDR2 SVGAGI. The junction had 6 bases not matched to a gene; V was cut back by 0 bases and J by 7 bases. CDR3 size: 15 residues.

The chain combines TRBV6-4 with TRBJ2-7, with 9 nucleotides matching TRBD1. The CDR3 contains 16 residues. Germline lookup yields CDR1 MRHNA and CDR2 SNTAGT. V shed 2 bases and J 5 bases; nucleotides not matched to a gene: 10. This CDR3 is CASSDSPTGGYHEQYF. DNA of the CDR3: TGTGCCAGCAGTGACAGCCCGACAGGGGGATACCACGAGCAGTACTTC.

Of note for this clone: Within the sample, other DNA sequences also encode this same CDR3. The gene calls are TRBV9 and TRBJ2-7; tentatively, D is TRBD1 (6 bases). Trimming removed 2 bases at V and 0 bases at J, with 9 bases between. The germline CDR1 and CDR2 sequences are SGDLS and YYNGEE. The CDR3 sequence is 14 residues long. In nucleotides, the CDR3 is TGTGCCAGCAGCGTGGGGGCTAGCTCCTACGAGCAGTACTTC. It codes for CASSVGASSYEQYF.

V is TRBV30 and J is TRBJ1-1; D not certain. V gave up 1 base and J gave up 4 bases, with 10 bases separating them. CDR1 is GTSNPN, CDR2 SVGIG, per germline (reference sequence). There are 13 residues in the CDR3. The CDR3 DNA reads TGTGCCTGGAGTGGCGGCTGGAGCACTGAAGCTTTCTTT. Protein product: CAWSGGWSTEAFF. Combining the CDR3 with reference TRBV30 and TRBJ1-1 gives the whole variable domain SQTIHQWPATLVQPVGSPLSLECTVEGTSNPNLYWYRQAAGRGLQLLFYSVGIGQISSEVPQNLSASRPQDRQFILSSKKLLLSDSGFYLCAWSGGWSTEAFFGQGTRLTVV.

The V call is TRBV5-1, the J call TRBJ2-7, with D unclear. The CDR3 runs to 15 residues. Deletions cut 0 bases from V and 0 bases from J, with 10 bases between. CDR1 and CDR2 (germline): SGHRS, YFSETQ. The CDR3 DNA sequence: TGCGCCAGCAGCTTGGAAGAGACATTCTCCTACGAGCAGTACTTC. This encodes CASSLEETFSYEQYF.

As DNA, the CDR3 is TGTGCCAGCAGACCAGGCGGGGATGAGCAGTTCTTC. Its protein is CASRPGGDEQFF. The J gene is TRBJ2-1, the V gene TRBV7-9; a weak D match, TRBD2 (6 bases). This CDR3 comprises 12 residues. CDR1 and CDR2 from the germline V gene are SEHNR and FQNEAQ (reference sequence). V lost 6 bases and J lost 8, with 11 bases in between. Based on the CDR3 plus reference TRBV7-9 and TRBJ2-1, the full variable domain is DTGVSQNPRHKITKRGQNVTFRCDPISEHNRLYWYRQTLGQGPEFLTYFQNEAQLEKSRLLSDRFSAERPKGSFSTLEIQRTEQGDSAMYLCASRPGGDEQFFGPGTRLTVL.

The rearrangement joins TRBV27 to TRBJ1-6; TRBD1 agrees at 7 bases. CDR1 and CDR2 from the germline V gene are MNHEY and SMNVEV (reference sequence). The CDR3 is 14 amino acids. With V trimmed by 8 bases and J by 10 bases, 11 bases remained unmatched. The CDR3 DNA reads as TGTGCCAGCGGGTCGAGGGGGCGAGGGTCACCCCTCCACTTT. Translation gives CASGSRGRGSPLHF.